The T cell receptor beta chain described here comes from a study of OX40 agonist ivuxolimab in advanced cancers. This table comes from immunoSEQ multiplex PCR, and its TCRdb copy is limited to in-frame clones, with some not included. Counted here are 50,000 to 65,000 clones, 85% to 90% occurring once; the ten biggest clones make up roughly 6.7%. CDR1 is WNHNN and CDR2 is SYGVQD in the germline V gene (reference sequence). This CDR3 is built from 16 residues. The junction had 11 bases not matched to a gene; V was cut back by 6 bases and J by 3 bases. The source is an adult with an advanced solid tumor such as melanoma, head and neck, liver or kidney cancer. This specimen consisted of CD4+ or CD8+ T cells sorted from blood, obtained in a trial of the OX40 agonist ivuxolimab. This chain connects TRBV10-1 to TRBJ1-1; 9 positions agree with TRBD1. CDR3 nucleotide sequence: TGCGCCAGCAGCGGACCGGGACAGGGCAAGTACACTGAAGCTTTCTTT. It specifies CASSGPGQGKYTEAFF.